This TCR beta chain was found in a study of neoadjuvant nivolumab and ipilimumab in lung cancer. Study-wide points: From pretherapy to surgery, tumor richness and clonality rose with dual therapy. Pretherapy blood TCR richness correlated positively with resected tumor richness.

Deletions cut 7 bases from V and 3 bases from J, with 10 bases between. The CDR3 sequence is 11 residues long. Germline V gene sequence: CDR1 SQVTM, CDR2 ANQGSEA. Profiled with immunoSEQ multiplex PCR; TCRdb holds only in-frame clones, not every one. In the table there are some 6,500 clones, roughly three quarters of which are singletons. Concerning this clone: Its antigen is still unknown.

This clonotype was sampled from an adult with non-small cell lung cancer. The J gene is TRBJ2-7, the V gene TRBV29-1; no clear D gene. The material was tumor tissue, obtained after neoadjuvant nivolumab, alone or with ipilimumab, at or shortly before surgery. CDR3 sequence (DNA): TGCAGCGGAAGTCAGAACTACGAGCAGTACTTC. Protein: CSGSQNYEQYF.